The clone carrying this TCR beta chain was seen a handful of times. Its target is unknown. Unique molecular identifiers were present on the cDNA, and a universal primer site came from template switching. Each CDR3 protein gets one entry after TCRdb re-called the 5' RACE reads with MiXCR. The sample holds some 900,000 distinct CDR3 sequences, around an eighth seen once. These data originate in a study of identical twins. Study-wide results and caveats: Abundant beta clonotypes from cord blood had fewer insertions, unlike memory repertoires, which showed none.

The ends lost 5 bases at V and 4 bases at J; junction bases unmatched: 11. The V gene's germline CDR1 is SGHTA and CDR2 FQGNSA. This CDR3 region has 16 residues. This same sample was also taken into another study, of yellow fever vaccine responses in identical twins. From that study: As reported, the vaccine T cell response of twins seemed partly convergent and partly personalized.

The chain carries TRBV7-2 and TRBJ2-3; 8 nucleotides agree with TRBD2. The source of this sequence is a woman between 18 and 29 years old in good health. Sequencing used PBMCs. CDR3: CASSETLGGGSDTQYF. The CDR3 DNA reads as TGTGCCAGCAGCGAAACCCTCGGGGGGGGCTCAGATACGCAGTATTTT.